This TCR beta chain was found in a study of regulatory T cells in long-lasting Graves disease. Findings and limits, study-wide: No thyroid tissue was studied; the work used peripheral blood only.

Described time point: persistent/refractory GD, antithyroid drugs over 5 years with positive TRAb. Scientists built the TCR library using RNA that was extracted from PBMCs. From each patient, roughly 9 milliliters of peripheral blood was drawn and collected into an EDTA anticoagulant tube. This clonotype was observed many times. Its antigen remains unknown. Looked up from germline, CDR1 is ENHRY and CDR2 is SYGVKD. The CDR3 has 14 amino acids. V was clipped by 5 bases and J by 1 base, with 12 bases between them. Combining iRepertoire HTBI primers with Arm-PCR of CDR3 regions, the authors built TCR beta libraries. TCRdb re-called the multiplex PCR reads with MiXCR, one entry per CDR3 protein. The sample has under 450,000 distinct CDR3 sequences, roughly 25% seen once; the top ten hold around 30%.

The V call is TRBV10-3, the J call TRBJ2-7; D may be TRBD2 (6 bases). This clonotype was obtained from a woman in her thirties or forties with Graves disease. The source material was peripheral blood mononuclear cells (PBMCs), sampled when the disease was refractory, from a patient treated with antithyroid drugs. The CDR3 bases are TGTGCCATCAGTCCGGACTATACATCCTACGAGCAGTACTTC. As protein: CAISPDYTSYEQYF.